Presented here are 18 T cell receptor beta chains from one specimen sequenced in a study of T cell clones after liver transplantation. Sequencing was performed with immunoSEQ multiplex PCR; in TCRdb, only in-frame clones are kept and a portion is missing. The sample contains some 500 clones, 50% to 60% of which appear only once. Proliferating CFSE-low MLR cells were sequenced to define alloreactive TCRbeta sequences. Their target antigens are unknown. Sequenced: CD8+ T cells from cultured PBMCs. The receptor source for this set is a human patient who received a liver transplant. The T cells may come from the graft donor.

This clone is large in the sample. J is TRBJ1-1 and V is TRBV6-1; TRBD1 is a possible D gene (6 bases). V was pared by 3 bases and J by 6 bases, with 14 bases between. Germline V lookup: CDR1 MNHNS, CDR2 SASEGT. This CDR3 comprises 14 residues. DNA for the CDR3: TGTGCCAGCAGTGAGCAGGAGGGGGGGGCTGAAGCTTTCTTT. It specifies CASSEQEGGAEAFF.

The CDR3 DNA sequence: TGTGCCAGCAGAGGGGGACTGGCCTACAATGAGCAGTTCTTC. Translated: CASRGGLAYNEQFF. The chain combines TRBV2 with TRBJ2-1; D is perhaps TRBD1 or TRBD2 (6 bases each). The ends were cut back, 6 bases at V and 2 bases at J, with 11 bases in the middle. The germline V gene encodes CDR1 SNHLY and CDR2 FYNNEI. The CDR3 runs to 14 residues.

The chain is built from TRBV29-1 and TRBJ2-1; the match to TRBD1 covers 9 bases. CDR1 and CDR2 (germline): SQVTM, ANQGSEA. The CDR3 length is 16 residues. V was pared by 1 base and J by 10 bases, with 14 bases of the junction left unmatched. CDR3 nucleotides: TGCAGCGTTGAAGCTACCGGGACAGGGCCCATGGGGGAGCAGTTCTTC. Translating gives CSVEATGTGPMGEQFF.

This clone was seen more than once but under ten times. The rearrangement uses TRBV6-1 and TRBJ1-1, with TRBD1 matching 7 bases. The CDR3 is 15 amino acids. Germline assignment: CDR1 MNHNS and CDR2 SASEGT. Germline trimming cut 0 bases from V and 4 bases from J; bases unmatched to any gene: 5. CDR3 DNA sequence: TGTGCCAGCAGTGAAGCGGGAGGGGGCTCCACTGAAGCTTTCTTT. Protein: CASSEAGGGSTEAFF.

This chain joins TRBV19 and TRBJ2-3; D is undetermined. Trimming cost V 5 bases and J 2 bases, with 5 bases left between them. The germline V gene encodes CDR1 LNHDA and CDR2 SQIVND (reference sequence). The CDR3 has 12 residues. The CDR3 bases are TGTGCCAGTAGTGACGACACAGATACGCAGTATTTT. Translated: CASSDDTDTQYF.

The chain is built from TRBV27 and TRBJ2-1; the D gene is possibly TRBD2 (6 bases). V lost 7 bases and J lost 5, with 15 bases in between. CDR3 length: 14 residues. Germline CDR1 is MNHEY and CDR2 is SMNVEV (reference sequence). In DNA form, the CDR3 reads TGTGCCAGCACTCTCTGGGGGGTGGACAATGAGCAGTTCTTC. The encoded protein is CASTLWGVDNEQFF.

The chain employs TRBV2 and TRBJ2-3; D ambiguous. Trimming shortened V by 5 bases and J by 0 bases, and 15 bases separated the two germline ends. CDR1 is SNHLY and CDR2 is FYNNEI in the germline V gene. The CDR3 extends over 16 amino acids. In nucleotides, the CDR3 is TGTGCCAGCAGTACAAGGGCAGCGACTAGCACAGATACGCAGTATTTT. It translates to CASSTRAATSTDTQYF.

The chain carries TRBV7-4 and TRBJ2-7; D not certain. The CDR3 runs to 14 residues. The germline V gene has CDR1 SGHVT and CDR2 SQSDAQ. Trimming removed 0 bases at V and 3 bases at J, with 9 bases between. DNA of the CDR3: TGTGCCAGCAGCTTAGCGTCGGCGGTCTACGAGCAGTACGTC. Translation gives CASSLASAVYEQYV.

The chain combines TRBV5-1 with TRBJ2-3, with 8 bases that match TRBD2. The CDR3 runs to 14 residues. Germline V gives CDR1 SGHRS, CDR2 YFSETQ. After removal of 4 bases from V and 5 bases from J, the junction contained 6 bases not matched to a gene. The CDR3 DNA reads as TGCGCCAGCAGCGGAGCGGGGGAAGGAGATACGCAGTATTTT. This sequence encodes CASSGAGEGDTQYF.

In its sample, this clone was seen a few times. V usage is TRBV2 and J usage is TRBJ2-5, with a weak D call TRBD2 (5 bases). Per the germline V gene, CDR1 is SNHLY and CDR2 is FYNNEI. This CDR3 is 13 amino acids long. Trimming shortened V by 4 bases and J by 1 base, and 7 bases separated the two germline ends. This chain's CDR3 is CASSGLAQETQYF. CDR3 DNA: TGTGCCAGCAGTGGTCTAGCCCAAGAGACCCAGTACTTC.

This clone was recorded once. The chain is built from TRBV27 and TRBJ2-5, with no clear D. CDR3 size: 16 residues. V was cut by 4 bases and J by 5 bases, with 20 bases left in between. Germline values: CDR1 MNHEY, CDR2 SMNVEV (reference sequence). The CDR3 DNA is TGTGCCAGCAGTTCCACCTCATTCCGGGCACGGGAGACCCAGTACTTC. This sequence encodes CASSSTSFRARETQYF.

This clone has only one observation. This sequence joins TRBV5-1 and TRBJ1-2; D is undetermined. This CDR3 contains 16 residues. Germline V gene lookup returns CDR1 SGHRS and CDR2 YFSETQ. V gave up 7 bases and J gave up 4 bases, with 23 bases separating them. The CDR3 is CASVYESVRKIYGYTF. CDR3 sequence (DNA): TGCGCCAGCGTCTATGAATCGGTTCGAAAGATCTATGGCTACACCTTC.

V usage is TRBV7-2 and J usage is TRBJ2-1, with a weak D call TRBD2 (6 bases). Trimming removed 5 bases at V and 5 bases at J, with 10 bases between. Germline CDR1 is SGHTA and CDR2 is FQGNSA. CDR3 length equals 13 residues. DNA for the CDR3: TGTGCCAGCAGCCCCTCTAGCGACAATGAGCAGTTCTTC. Its translation is CASSPSSDNEQFF.

The gene calls are TRBV5-1 and TRBJ2-2; a possible D gene is TRBD2 (5 bases). The CDR3 loop spans 14 amino acids. V lost 8 bases, J lost 0 bases, and 11 bases lay in between. Germline V gene sequence: CDR1 SGHRS, CDR2 YFSETQ. The CDR3 reads CASHSGTNTGELFF. The CDR3 DNA reads as TGCGCCAGTCACTCCGGGACGAACACCGGGGAGCTGTTTTTT.

The rearrangement links TRBV7-8 to TRBJ2-7; D gene unclear. Trimming left V 3 bases short and J 3 bases short, with 6 bases between. The CDR3 is made up of 12 amino acids. The germline V gene has CDR1 SGHVS and CDR2 FQNEAQ. The DNA of the CDR3 is TGTGCCAGCAGCTTGGGATTCTACGAGCAGTACTTC. It encodes CASSLGFYEQYF.

By share, this clone ranks as hyperexpanded. The V and J genes are TRBV11-2 and TRBJ2-7, with D uncertain. This CDR3 region has 12 residues. Germline V gene data show CDR1 as SGHAT and CDR2 as FQNNGV. Trimming removed 3 bases from V and 3 bases from J, with 6 bases in between. CDR3 sequence: CASSLGFYEQYF. CDR3 DNA sequence: TGTGCCAGCAGCTTGGGATTCTACGAGCAGTACTTC.

Regarding this clone: At one boundary the junction diverges from the germline segment, which might be a read error. The chain carries TRBV7-7 and TRBJ2-1; possibly TRBD2 for D (6 bases). The germline V gene has CDR1 SSHAT and CDR2 FNYEAQ (reference sequence). The CDR3 runs 15 residues. DNA of the CDR3: TGTGCTAGCAGCTTAGTTCCGGGGACTTACAATGAGCAGTTCTTC. Its protein product is CASSLVPGTYNEQFF.

The chain has TRBV7-9 and TRBJ1-5, with D perhaps matching TRBD1 (5 bases). Trimming pared 4 bases from V and 0 bases from J, leaving 10 bases between. The CDR3 is made up of 15 amino acids. CDR1 is SEHNR, CDR2 FQNEAQ, per germline (reference sequence). The chain's CDR3 is CASSSTDSSNQPQHF. Here the CDR3 DNA reads TGTGCCAGCAGCTCGACAGACAGTAGCAATCAGCCCCAGCATTTT.